This T cell receptor beta chain is drawn from a study of blood T cell repertoires in COVID-19. V gave up 3 bases and J gave up 4 bases, with 13 bases separating them. The CDR3 sequence is 14 residues long. Germline CDR1 is MDHEN and CDR2 is SYDVKM. Original analysis: Researchers report that nucleated cell counts were estimated from reference gene primer amplification. The protocol was immunoSEQ multiplex PCR, while the TCRdb copy is restricted to in-frame clones and leaves out a portion. V and J calls and clone size are copied from that table; D and trimming were computed from the DNA. The profile shows around 150,000 clones, 65% to 90% of them singletons.

Sample: peripheral blood. The TCR originated in a man aged 60-69 years with acute or convalescent COVID-19. This rearrangement joins TRBV28 to TRBJ2-7; D ambiguous. CDR3 bases: TGTGCCAGCAGTTTTTCGACACCTTTGTACGAGCAGTACTTC. Its translation is CASSFSTPLYEQYF. The full variable domain, with the rest looked up from reference TRBV28 and TRBJ2-7, is DVKVTQSSRYLVKRTGEKVFLECVQDMDHENMFWYRQDPGLGLRLIYFSYDVKMKEKGDIPEGYSVSREKKERFSLILESASTNQTSMYLCASSFSTPLYEQYFGPGTRLTVT.